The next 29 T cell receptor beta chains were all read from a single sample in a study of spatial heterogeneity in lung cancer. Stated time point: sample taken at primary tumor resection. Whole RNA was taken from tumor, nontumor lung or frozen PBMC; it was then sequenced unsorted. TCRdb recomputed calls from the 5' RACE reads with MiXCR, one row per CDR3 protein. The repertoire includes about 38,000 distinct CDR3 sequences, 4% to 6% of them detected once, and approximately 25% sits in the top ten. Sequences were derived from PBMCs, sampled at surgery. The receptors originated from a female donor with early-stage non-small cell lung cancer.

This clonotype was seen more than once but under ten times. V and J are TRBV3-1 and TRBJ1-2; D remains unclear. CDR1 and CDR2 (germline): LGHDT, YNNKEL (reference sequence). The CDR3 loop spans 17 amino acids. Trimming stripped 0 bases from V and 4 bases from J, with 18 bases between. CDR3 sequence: CASSQEKGSKGSYGYTF. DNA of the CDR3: TGTGCCAGCAGCCAAGAGAAAGGCTCGAAAGGAAGCTATGGCTACACCTTC. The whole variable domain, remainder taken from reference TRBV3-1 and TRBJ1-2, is DTAVSQTPKYLVTQMGNDKSIKCEQNLGHDTMYWYKQDSKKFLKIMFSYNNKELIINETVPNRFSPKSPDKAHLNLHINSLELGDSAVYFCASSQEKGSKGSYGYTFGSGTRLTVV.

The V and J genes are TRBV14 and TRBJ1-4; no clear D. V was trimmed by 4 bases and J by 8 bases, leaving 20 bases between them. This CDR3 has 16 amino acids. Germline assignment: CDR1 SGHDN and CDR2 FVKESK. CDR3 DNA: TGTGCCAGCAGCCGAGGCGGAGGACTTATAGGAGAAAAACTGTTTTTT. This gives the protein CASSRGGGLIGEKLFF. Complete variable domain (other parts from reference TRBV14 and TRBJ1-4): EAGVTQFPSHSVIEKGQTVTLRCDPISGHDNLYWYRRVMGKEIKFLLHFVKESKQDESGMPNNRFLAERTGGTYSTLKVQPAELEDSGVYFCASSRGGGLIGEKLFFGSGTQLSVL.

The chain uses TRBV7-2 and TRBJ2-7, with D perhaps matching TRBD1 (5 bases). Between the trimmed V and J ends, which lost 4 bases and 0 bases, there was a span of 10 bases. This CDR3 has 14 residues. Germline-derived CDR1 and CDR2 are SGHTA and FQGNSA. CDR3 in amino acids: CASSSDKSSYEQYF. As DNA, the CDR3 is TGTGCCAGCAGCTCGGACAAGAGCTCCTACGAGCAGTACTTC.

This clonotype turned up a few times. The CDR3 DNA follows: TGTGCCAGCAGTCAGACGGGCCTCAGATCCTACGAGCAGTACTTC. This translates into CASSQTGLRSYEQYF. The chain combines TRBV28 with TRBJ2-7, with D hard to call. Trimming took 5 bases from V and 1 from J, leaving 15 bases between them. The CDR3 totals 15 residues. The germline V gene encodes CDR1 MDHEN and CDR2 SYDVKM.

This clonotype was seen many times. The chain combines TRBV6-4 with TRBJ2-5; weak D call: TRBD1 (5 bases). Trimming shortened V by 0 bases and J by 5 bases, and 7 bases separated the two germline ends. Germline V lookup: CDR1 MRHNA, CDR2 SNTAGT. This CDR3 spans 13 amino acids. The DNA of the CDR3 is TGTGCCAGCAGTGACTCCGCAGGGGAGACCCAGTACTTC. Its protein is CASSDSAGETQYF.

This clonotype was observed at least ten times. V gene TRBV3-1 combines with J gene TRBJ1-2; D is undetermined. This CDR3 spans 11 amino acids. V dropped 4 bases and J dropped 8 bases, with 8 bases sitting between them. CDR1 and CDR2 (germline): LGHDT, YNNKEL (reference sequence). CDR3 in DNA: TGTGCCAGCAGCCTCAACTCCGGCTACACCTTC. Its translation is CASSLNSGYTF.

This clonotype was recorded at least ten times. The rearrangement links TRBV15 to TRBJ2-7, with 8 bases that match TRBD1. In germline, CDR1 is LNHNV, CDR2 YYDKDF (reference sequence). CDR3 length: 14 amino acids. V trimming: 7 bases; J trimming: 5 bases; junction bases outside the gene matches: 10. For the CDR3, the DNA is TGTGCCACCAACGACGGACAGGGCATCCACGAGCAGTACTTC. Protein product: CATNDGQGIHEQYF.

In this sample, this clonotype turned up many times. CDR3 region: CSARPGSSNQPQHF. CDR3 coding DNA: TGCAGTGCTAGACCAGGGAGTAGCAATCAGCCCCAGCATTTT. The chain links TRBV20-1 to TRBJ1-5; a possible D gene is TRBD1 (5 bases). This CDR3 comprises 14 residues. Trimming left V 2 bases short and J 0 bases short, with 8 bases between. The germline V gene encodes CDR1 DFQATT and CDR2 SNEGSKA (reference sequence).

CDR3 bases: TGTGCCAGCAGTAGACGAGGGGGCTGGCCCAACAATGAGCAGTTCTTC. This sequence encodes CASSRRGGWPNNEQFF. The V call is TRBV14, the J call TRBJ2-1, with 7 bases matching TRBD1. Trimming cost V 6 bases and J 5 bases; bases outside gene matches: 13. Per germline, CDR1 SGHDN and CDR2 FVKESK. The CDR3 runs 16 residues.

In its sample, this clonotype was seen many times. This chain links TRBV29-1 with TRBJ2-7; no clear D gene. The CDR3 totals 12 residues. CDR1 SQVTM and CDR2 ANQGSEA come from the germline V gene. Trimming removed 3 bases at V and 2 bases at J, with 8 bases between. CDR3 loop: CSVDVGTYEQYF. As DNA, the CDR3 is TGCAGCGTTGACGTGGGCACCTACGAGCAGTACTTC.

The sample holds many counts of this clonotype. CDR3: CASSQVGVSYEQYF. The CDR3 DNA follows: TGTGCCAGCAGCCAAGTCGGGGTCTCCTACGAGCAGTACTTC. J is TRBJ2-7 and V is TRBV3-1; perhaps TRBD2 as D (5 bases). V dropped 1 base and J dropped 0 bases, with 7 bases sitting between them. From germline, CDR1 is LGHDT and CDR2 YNNKEL (reference sequence). This CDR3 region has 14 residues.

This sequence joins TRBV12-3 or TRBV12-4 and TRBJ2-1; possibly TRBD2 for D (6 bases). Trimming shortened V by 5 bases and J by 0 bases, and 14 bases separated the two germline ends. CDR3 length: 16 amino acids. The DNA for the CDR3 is TGTGCCAGCAGTACGTCAGGACTAAGCTCCTACAATGAGCAGTTCTTC. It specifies CASSTSGLSSYNEQFF.

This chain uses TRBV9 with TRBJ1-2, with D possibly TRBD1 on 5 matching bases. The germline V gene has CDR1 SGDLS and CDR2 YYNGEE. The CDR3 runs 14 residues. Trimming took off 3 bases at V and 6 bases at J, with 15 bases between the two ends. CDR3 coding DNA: TGTGCCAGCAGCGAGGGATCGTGGGGGAATGGCTACACCTTC. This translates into CASSEGSWGNGYTF.

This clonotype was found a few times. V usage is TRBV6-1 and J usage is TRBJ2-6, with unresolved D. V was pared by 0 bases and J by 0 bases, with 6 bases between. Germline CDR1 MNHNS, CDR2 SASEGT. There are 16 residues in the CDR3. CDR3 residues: CASSEATGSGANVLTF. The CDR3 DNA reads TGTGCCAGCAGTGAAGCCACGGGCTCTGGGGCCAACGTCCTGACTTTC.

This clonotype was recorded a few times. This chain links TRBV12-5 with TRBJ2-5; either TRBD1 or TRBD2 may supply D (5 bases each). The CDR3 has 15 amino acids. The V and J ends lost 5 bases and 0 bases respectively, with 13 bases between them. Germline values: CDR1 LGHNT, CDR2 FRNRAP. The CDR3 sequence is CASGTPLGDQETQYF. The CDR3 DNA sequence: TGTGCTAGTGGTACACCCCTGGGGGACCAAGAGACCCAGTACTTC.

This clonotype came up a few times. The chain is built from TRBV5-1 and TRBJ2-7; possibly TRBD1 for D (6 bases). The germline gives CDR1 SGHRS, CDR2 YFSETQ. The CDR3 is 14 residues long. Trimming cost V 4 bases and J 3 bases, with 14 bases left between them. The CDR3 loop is CASSPGTLDYEQYF. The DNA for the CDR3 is TGCGCCAGCAGCCCCGGGACACTAGACTACGAGCAGTACTTC.

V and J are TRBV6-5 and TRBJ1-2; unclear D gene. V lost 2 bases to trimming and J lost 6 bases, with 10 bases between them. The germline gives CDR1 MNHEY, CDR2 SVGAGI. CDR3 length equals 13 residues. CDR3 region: CASSYRSFDGYTF. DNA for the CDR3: TGTGCCAGCAGTTACCGCAGTTTTGATGGCTACACCTTC.

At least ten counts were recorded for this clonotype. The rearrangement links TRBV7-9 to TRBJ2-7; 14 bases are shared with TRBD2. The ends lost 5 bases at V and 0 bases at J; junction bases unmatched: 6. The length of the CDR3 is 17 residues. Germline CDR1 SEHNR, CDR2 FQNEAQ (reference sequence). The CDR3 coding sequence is TGTGCCAGCAGCCCGGGACTAGCGGGGGACAGCTCCTACGAGCAGTACTTC. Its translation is CASSPGLAGDSSYEQYF.

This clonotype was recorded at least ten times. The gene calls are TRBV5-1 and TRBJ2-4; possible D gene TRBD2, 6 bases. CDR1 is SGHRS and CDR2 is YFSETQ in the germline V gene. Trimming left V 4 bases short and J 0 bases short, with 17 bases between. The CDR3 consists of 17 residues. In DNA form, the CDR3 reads TGCGCCAGCAGCCCGGGGGATCCGTGGGTAGCCAAAAACATTCAGTACTTC. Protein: CASSPGDPWVAKNIQYF.

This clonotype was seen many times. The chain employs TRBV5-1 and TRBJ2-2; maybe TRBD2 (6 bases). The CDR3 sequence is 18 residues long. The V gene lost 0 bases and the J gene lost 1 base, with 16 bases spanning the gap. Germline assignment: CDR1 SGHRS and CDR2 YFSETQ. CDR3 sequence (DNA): TGCGCCAGCAGCTTGGTCCCTTGGGGGGTACGGAACACCGGGGAGCTGTTTTTT. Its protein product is CASSLVPWGVRNTGELFF.

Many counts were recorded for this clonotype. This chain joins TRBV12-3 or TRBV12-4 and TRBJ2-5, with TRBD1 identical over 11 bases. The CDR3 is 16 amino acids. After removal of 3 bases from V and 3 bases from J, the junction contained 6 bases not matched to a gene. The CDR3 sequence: CASSFGSGQGEETQYF. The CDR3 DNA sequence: TGTGCCAGCAGTTTCGGATCGGGACAGGGGGAAGAGACCCAGTACTTC.

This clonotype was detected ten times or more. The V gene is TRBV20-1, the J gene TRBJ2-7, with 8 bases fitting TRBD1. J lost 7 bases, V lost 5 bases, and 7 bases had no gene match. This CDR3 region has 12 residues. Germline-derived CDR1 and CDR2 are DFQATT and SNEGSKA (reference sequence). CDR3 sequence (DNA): TGCAGTGCTTGGGACAGGTCGGAAGAGCAGTACTTC. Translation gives CSAWDRSEEQYF.

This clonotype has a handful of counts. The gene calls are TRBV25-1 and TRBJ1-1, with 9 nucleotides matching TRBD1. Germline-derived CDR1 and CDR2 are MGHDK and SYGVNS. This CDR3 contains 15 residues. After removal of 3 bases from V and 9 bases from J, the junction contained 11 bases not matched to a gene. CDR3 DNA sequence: TGTGCCAGCAGTGATCTGACAGGGGGAGGATTCCAAGCTTTCTTT. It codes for CASSDLTGGGFQAFF.

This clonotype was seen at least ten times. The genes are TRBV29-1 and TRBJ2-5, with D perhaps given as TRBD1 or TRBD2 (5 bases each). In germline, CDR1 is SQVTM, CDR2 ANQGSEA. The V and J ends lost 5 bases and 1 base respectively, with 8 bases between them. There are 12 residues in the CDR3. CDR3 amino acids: CSVRDGQETQYF. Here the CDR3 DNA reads TGCAGCGTTCGGGACGGCCAAGAGACCCAGTACTTC. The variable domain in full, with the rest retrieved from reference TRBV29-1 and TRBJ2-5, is SAVISQKPSRDICQRGTSLTIQCQVDSQVTMMFWYRQQPGQSLTLIATANQGSEATYESGFVIDKFPISRPNLTFSTLTVSNMSPEDSSIYLCSVRDGQETQYFGPGTRLLVL.

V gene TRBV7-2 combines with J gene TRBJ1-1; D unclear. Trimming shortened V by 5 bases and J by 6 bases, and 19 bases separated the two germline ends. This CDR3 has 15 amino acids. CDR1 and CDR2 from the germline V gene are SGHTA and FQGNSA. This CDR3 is CASSPTQVRTAEAFF. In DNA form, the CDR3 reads TGTGCCAGCAGCCCGACCCAGGTTAGGACTGCTGAAGCTTTCTTT.

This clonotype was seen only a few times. CDR3 coding DNA: TGTGCCACCAGCAGTGGTCTAGCGGGACAAGAGACCCAGTACTTC. Residues: CATSSGLAGQETQYF. V is TRBV15 and J is TRBJ2-5; 9 bases are shared with TRBD2. This CDR3 is 15 amino acids long. Germline V gene lookup returns CDR1 LNHNV and CDR2 YYDKDF (reference sequence). V lost 3 bases and J lost 2; bases outside the gene matches: 4.

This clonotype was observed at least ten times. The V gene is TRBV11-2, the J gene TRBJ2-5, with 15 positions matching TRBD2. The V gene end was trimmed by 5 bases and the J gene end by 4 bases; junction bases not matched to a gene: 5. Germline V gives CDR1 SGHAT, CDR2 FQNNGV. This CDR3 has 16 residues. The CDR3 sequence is CASSPGTSGGRETQYF. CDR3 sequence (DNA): TGTGCCAGCAGCCCCGGGACTAGCGGGGGGAGAGAGACCCAGTACTTC. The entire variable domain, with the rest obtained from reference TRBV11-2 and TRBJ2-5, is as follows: EAGVAQSPRYKIIEKRQSVAFWCNPISGHATLYWYQQILGQGPKLLIQFQNNGVVDDSQLPKDRFSAERLKGVDSTLKIQPAKLEDSAVYLCASSPGTSGGRETQYFGPGTRLLVL.

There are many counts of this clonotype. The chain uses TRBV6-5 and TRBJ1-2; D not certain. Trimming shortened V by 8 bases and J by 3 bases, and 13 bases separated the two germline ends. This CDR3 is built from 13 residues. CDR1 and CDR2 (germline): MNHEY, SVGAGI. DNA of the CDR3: TGTGCCAGCGCTTTAAGAGAGGACTATGGCTACACCTTC. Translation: CASALREDYGYTF.

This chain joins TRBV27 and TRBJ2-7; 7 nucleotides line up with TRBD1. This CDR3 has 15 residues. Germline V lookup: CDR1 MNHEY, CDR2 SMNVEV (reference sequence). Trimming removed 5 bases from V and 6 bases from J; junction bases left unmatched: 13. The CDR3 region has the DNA TGTGCCAGCAGTCTCACAAGGGACAGTAACTCCGAGCAGTACTTC. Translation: CASSLTRDSNSEQYF.